The clone carrying this TCR beta chain was detected a few times. The antigen remains undetermined. The data stem from a study of T cells in Graves' hyperthyroidism and ophthalmopathy. Findings and limits, study-wide: Ophthalmopathy onset followed model prediction by a median about 6.5 months.

The hyperthyroidism was newly diagnosed and had lasted under 2 months; the patients were aged 18 to 65. Criteria for exclusion of patients were uncontrolled infection, other autoimmune disease, pregnancy or lactation. This CDR3 is built from 15 residues. The germline gives CDR1 SGHTA, CDR2 FQGNSA. V was pared by 6 bases and J by 1 base, with 12 bases between. TCR beta CDR3 region amplification was performed from RNA transcripts. The TCR CDR3 was amplified in a first-round RT-PCR using the HTBI primer set. TCRdb ran MiXCR on the multiplex PCR reads and lists one entry per CDR3 protein. The top ten hold around a third of the sample, which has around 760,000 distinct CDR3 sequences, over 35% seen once.

Material for sequencing was blood. The TCR sequence derives from a woman between 40 and 50 years old with Graves' hyperthyroidism. The J gene is TRBJ2-2, the V gene TRBV7-2; D gene unclear. CDR3 residues: CASSYALENTGELFF. Here the CDR3 DNA reads TGTGCCAGCAGTTATGCCCTCGAGAACACCGGGGAGCTGTTTTTT.